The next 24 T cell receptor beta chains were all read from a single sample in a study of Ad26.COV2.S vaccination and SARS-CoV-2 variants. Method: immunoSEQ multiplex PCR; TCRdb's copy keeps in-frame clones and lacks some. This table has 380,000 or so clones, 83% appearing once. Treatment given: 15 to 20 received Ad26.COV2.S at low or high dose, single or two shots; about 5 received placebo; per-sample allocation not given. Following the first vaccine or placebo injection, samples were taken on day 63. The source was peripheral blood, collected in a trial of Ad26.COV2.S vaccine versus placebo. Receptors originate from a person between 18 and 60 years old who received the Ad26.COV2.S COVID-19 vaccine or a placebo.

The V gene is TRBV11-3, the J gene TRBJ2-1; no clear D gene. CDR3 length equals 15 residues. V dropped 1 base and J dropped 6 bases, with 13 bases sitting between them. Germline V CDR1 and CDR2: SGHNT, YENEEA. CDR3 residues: CASSLGAFFSNEQFF. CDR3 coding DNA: TGTGCCAGCAGCTTAGGGGCGTTTTTTTCCAATGAGCAGTTCTTC.

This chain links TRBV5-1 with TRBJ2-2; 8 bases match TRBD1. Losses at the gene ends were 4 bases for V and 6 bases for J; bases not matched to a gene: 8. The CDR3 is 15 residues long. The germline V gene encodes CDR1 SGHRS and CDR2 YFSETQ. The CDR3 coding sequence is TGCGCCAGCAGCCCCGGACAGGGTGAATCCGGGGAGCTGTTTTTT. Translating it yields CASSPGQGESGELFF. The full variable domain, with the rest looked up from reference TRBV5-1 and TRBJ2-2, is KAGVTQTPRYLIKTRGQQVTLSCSPISGHRSVSWYQQTPGQGLQFLFEYFSETQRNKGNFPGRFSGRQFSNSRSEMNVSTLELGDSALYLCASSPGQGESGELFFGEGSRLTVL.

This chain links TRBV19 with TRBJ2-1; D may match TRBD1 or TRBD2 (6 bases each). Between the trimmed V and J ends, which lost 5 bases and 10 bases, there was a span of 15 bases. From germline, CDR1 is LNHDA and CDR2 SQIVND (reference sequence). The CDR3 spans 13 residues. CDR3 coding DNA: TGTGCCAGTAGTGAGGTCGGGGGCTTGGAGCAGTTCTTC. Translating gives CASSEVGGLEQFF.

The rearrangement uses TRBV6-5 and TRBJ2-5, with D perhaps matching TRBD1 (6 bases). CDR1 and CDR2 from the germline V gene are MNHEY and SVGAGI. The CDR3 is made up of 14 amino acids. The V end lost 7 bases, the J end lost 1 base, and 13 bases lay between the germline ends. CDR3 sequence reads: CASTQTGTQETQYF. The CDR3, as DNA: TGTGCCAGCACGCAAACAGGGACCCAAGAGACCCAGTACTTC.

CDR3 region: CASSPENGYGYTF. The CDR3 DNA is TGTGCCAGCAGCCCCGAAAACGGGTACGGCTACACCTTC. The chain combines TRBV16 with TRBJ1-2; D is unclear. CDR1 is KGHSY, CDR2 FQNENV, per germline. The V end lost 4 bases, the J end lost 8 bases, and 14 bases lay between the germline ends. CDR3 length: 13 residues.

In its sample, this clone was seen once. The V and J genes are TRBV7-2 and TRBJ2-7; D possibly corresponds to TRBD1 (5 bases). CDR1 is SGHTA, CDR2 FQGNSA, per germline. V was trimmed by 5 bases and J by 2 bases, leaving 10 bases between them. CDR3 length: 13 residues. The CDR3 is CASSERQTYEQYF. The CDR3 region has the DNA TGTGCCAGCAGCGAAAGACAGACCTACGAGCAGTACTTC.

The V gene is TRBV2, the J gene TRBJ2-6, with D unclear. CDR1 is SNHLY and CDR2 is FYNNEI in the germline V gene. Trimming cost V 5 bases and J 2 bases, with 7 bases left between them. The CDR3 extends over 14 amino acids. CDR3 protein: CASSWQAGANVLTF. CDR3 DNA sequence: TGTGCCAGCAGTTGGCAGGCTGGGGCCAACGTCCTGACTTTC.

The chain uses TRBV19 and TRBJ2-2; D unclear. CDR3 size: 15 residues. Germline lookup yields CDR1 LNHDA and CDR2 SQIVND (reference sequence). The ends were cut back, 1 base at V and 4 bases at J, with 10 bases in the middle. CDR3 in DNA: TGTGCCAGTAGTATAGGTCTAGTGGGCACCGGGGAGCTGTTTTTT. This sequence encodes CASSIGLVGTGELFF.

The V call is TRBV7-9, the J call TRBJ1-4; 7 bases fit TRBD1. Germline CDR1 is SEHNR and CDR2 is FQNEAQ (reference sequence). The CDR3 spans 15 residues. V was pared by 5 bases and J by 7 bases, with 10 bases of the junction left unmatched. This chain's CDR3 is CASSPDGTEIEKLFF. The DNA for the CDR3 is TGTGCCAGCAGCCCAGACGGGACAGAAATTGAAAAACTGTTTTTT.

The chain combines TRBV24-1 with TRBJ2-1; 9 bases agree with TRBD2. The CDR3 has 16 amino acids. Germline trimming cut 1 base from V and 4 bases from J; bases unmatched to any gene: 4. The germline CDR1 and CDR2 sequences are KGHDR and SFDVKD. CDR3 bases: TGTGCCACCAGTGATTTTGTTACTAGCGGGTACAATGAGCAGTTCTTC. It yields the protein CATSDFVTSGYNEQFF.

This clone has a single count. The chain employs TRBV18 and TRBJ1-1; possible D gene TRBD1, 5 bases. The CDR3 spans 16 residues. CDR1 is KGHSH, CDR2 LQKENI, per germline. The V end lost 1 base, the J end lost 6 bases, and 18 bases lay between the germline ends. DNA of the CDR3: TGTGCCAGCTCACCACAAAAGGGGCGGAGAGGGTCTGAAGCTTTCTTT. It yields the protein CASSPQKGRRGSEAFF.

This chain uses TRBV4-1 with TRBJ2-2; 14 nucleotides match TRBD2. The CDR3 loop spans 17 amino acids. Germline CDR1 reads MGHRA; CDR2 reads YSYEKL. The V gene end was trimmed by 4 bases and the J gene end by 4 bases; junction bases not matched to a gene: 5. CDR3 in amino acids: CASSPGLAGVLTGELFF. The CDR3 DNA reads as TGCGCCAGCAGCCCGGGACTAGCGGGGGTACTCACCGGGGAGCTGTTTTTT.

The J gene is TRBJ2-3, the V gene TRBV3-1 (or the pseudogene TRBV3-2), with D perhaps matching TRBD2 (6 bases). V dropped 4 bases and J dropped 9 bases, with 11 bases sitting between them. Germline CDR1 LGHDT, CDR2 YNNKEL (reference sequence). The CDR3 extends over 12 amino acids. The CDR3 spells CASSPWGETQYF. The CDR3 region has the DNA TGTGCCAGCAGCCCCTGGGGGGAAACGCAGTATTTT.

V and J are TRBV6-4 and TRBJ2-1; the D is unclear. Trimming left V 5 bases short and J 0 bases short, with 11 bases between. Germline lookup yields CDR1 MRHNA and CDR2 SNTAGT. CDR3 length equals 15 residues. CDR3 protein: CASSRAVTSYNEQFF. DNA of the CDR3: TGTGCCAGCAGTCGCGCCGTTACCTCCTACAATGAGCAGTTCTTC.

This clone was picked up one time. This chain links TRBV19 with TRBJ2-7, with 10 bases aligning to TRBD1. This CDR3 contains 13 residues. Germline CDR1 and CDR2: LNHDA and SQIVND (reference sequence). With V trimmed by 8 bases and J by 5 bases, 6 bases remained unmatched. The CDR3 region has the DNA TGTGCCAGTGGTCGGACAGGGGGAAACGAGCAGTACTTC. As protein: CASGRTGGNEQYF. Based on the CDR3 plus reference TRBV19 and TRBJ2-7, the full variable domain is DGGITQSPKYLFRKEGQNVTLSCEQNLNHDAMYWYRQDPGQGLRLIYYSQIVNDFQKGDIAEGYSVSREKKESFPLTVTSAQKNPTAFYLCASGRTGGNEQYFGPGTRLTVT.

For the CDR3, the DNA is TGTGCCACCAGTATACAGGGGGTACCGAATCAGCCCCAGCATTTT. It yields the protein CATSIQGVPNQPQHF. V usage is TRBV15 and J usage is TRBJ1-5, with 8 bases matching TRBD1. The CDR3 is 15 residues long. The V segment lost 6 bases and the J segment 4 bases; nucleotides outside the gene matches: 8. In germline, CDR1 is LNHNV, CDR2 YYDKDF (reference sequence).

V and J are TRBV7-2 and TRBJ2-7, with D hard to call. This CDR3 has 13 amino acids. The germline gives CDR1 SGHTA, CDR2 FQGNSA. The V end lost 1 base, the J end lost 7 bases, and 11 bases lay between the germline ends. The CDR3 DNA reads TGTGCCAGCAGCTTAGACGGGTTTAGGGAGCAGTACTTC. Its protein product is CASSLDGFREQYF.

This chain's CDR3 is CASSWGTLTGFF. The CDR3 DNA reads as TGTGCCAGCAGCTGGGGGACTCTTACGGGGTTCTTC. This chain joins TRBV5-6 and TRBJ2-1; D perhaps matches TRBD2 (6 bases). V lost 3 bases and J lost 15, with 16 bases in between. The germline V gene has CDR1 SGHDT and CDR2 YYEEEE. This CDR3 has 12 residues.

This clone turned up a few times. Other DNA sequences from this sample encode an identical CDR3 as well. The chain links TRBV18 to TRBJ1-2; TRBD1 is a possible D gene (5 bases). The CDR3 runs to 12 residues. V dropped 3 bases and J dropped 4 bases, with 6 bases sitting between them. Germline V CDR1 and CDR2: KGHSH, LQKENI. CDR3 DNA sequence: TGTGCCAGCTCACCGGGACTCTATGGCTACACCTTC. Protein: CASSPGLYGYTF.

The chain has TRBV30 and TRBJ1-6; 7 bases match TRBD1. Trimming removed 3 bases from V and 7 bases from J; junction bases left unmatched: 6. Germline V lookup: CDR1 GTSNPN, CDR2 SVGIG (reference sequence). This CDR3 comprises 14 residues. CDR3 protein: CAWSQARGNSPLHF. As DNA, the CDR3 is TGTGCCTGGAGCCAGGCCAGGGGGAATTCACCCCTCCACTTT. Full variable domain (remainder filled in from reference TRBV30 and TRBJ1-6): SQTIHQWPATLVQPVGSPLSLECTVEGTSNPNLYWYRQAAGRGLQLLFYSVGIGQISSEVPQNLSASRPQDRQFILSSKKLLLSDSGFYLCAWSQARGNSPLHFGNGTRLTVT.

CDR3 residues: CASSIFSKGAHLAKNIQYF. CDR3 DNA: TGTGCCAGTAGTATATTTAGCAAAGGGGCCCACCTAGCCAAAAACATTCAGTACTTC. The genes are TRBV19 and TRBJ2-4; TRBD1 is a possible D gene (5 bases). V dropped 2 bases and J dropped 0 bases, with 20 bases sitting between them. The CDR3 totals 19 residues. CDR1 is LNHDA and CDR2 is SQIVND in the germline V gene (reference sequence). The variable domain in full, completed from reference TRBV19 and TRBJ2-4, reads DGGITQSPKYLFRKEGQNVTLSCEQNLNHDAMYWYRQDPGQGLRLIYYSQIVNDFQKGDIAEGYSVSREKKESFPLTVTSAQKNPTAFYLCASSIFSKGAHLAKNIQYFGAGTRLSVL.

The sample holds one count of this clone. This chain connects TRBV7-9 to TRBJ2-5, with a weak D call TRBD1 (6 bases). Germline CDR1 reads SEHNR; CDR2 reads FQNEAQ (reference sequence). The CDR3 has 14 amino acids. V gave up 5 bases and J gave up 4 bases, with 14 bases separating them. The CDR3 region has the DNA TGTGCCAGCAGCGTCTGGACAGCCAGAGAGACCCAGTACTTC. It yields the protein CASSVWTARETQYF.

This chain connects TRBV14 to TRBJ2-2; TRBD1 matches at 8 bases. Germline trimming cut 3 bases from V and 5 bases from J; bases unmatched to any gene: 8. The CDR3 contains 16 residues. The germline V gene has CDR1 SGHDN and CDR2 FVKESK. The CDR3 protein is CASSHTQGAGTGELFF. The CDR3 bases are TGTGCCAGCAGCCACACCCAGGGGGCTGGGACCGGGGAGCTGTTTTTT.

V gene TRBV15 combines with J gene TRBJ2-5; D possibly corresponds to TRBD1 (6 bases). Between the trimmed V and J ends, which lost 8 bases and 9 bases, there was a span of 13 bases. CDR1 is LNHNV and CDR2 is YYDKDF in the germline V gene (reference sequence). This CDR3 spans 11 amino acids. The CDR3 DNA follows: TGTGCCACCTCTACAGGGTCCGCCCAGTACTTC. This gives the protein CATSTGSAQYF.